The rows below give T cell receptor beta chains drawn from one sample of a study of T cell repertoires in cytomegalovirus infection. TCRdb independently ran MiXCR on the reads; one entry per CDR3 protein. The sample includes 150,000 to 200,000 distinct CDR3 sequences, approximately 19% of them seen just once. Sample: PBMCs. Source of these receptors: a human donor in good health (CMV status not recorded). Some clones in this sample may be carry-over from other donors' samples. CDR3s leave out the opening cysteine and the closing phenylalanine or tryptophan.

CDR3: ASSLDGQGNYGYT
V: TRBV5-1
J: TRBJ1-2

CDR3: ASSLKWGPNTIY
V: TRBV7-2
J: TRBJ1-3

CDR3: ASSTEATSGQDTQY
V: TRBV12-3/TRBV12-4
J: TRBJ2-3

CDR3: SVGTSGRFTGELF
V: TRBV29-1
J: TRBJ2-2

CDR3: ASSPLANYETTNYGYT
V: TRBV18
J: TRBJ1-2

CDR3: ATSDFSRGATDTQY
V: TRBV24-1
J: TRBJ2-3

CDR3: ASTHGTENTEAF
V: TRBV5-6
J: TRBJ1-1

CDR3: ASSLLQGATDTQY
V: TRBV7-9
J: TRBJ2-3

CDR3: AGDLWGPGSRGSYNEQF
V: TRBV7-2
J: TRBJ2-1

CDR3: SVGRQASPSKSYEQY
V: TRBV29-1
J: TRBJ2-7

CDR3: ASSPYPEETQY
V: TRBV28
J: TRBJ2-5

CDR3: ASSLDGGAQETQY
V: TRBV7-3
J: TRBJ2-5

CDR3: ASSQSTGRSSYNEQF
V: TRBV23-1
J: TRBJ2-1

CDR3: ASSLAGTGVYNEQF
V: TRBV7-6
J: TRBJ2-1

CDR3: SILEGGDYGYT
V: TRBV29-1
J: TRBJ1-2

CDR3: ASSLAGAATTNEKLF
V: TRBV7-2
J: TRBJ1-4

CDR3: ASSQGRDDGYT
V: TRBV7-9
J: TRBJ1-2

CDR3: ASSLGTGHYEQY
V: TRBV7-2
J: TRBJ2-7

CDR3: ASRRTGRGEAF
V: TRBV6-5
J: TRBJ1-1

CDR3: ASSKRTKANGYT
V: TRBV28
J: TRBJ1-2

CDR3: ASSDMAPLPDTQY
V: TRBV11-2
J: TRBJ2-3

CDR3: ASSPEGRHTEAF
V: TRBV18
J: TRBJ1-1

CDR3: ASSIEGDRGQLNQPQH
V: TRBV19
J: TRBJ1-5

CDR3: ASSEGTAKGNQPQH
V: TRBV2
J: TRBJ1-5

CDR3: ASSLARGPQETQY
V: TRBV7-6
J: TRBJ2-5

CDR3: SALTSGRHYNEQF
V: TRBV20-1
J: TRBJ2-1

CDR3: ASSEGGPSNQPQH
V: TRBV6-1
J: TRBJ1-5

CDR3: ASRVDRYNTGELF
V: TRBV7-2
J: TRBJ2-2

CDR3: ASGLHSEKLF
V: TRBV12-5
J: TRBJ1-4

CDR3: ASSFSTGDTGELF
V: TRBV7-3
J: TRBJ2-2

CDR3: ASGLGQREADEQF
V: TRBV12-5
J: TRBJ2-1

CDR3: ASSSIGTGDYEQY
V: TRBV6-1
J: TRBJ2-7

CDR3: ATLEREVADTQY
V: TRBV12-3/TRBV12-4
J: TRBJ2-3

CDR3: ASKRLAGKETQY
V: TRBV11-2
J: TRBJ2-5

CDR3: ASSRTGSAGEQY
V: TRBV6-6
J: TRBJ2-7

CDR3: ASSIAIVNTGELF
V: TRBV19
J: TRBJ2-2

CDR3: ASSPRVGALTDTQY
V: TRBV7-3
J: TRBJ2-3

CDR3: ASSLEVVRTEAF
V: TRBV7-9
J: TRBJ1-1

CDR3: ASSLGGEQY
V: TRBV28
J: TRBJ2-7

CDR3: ASSRANEKLF
V: TRBV4-2
J: TRBJ1-4

CDR3: ASSFVGGKEGYT
V: TRBV28
J: TRBJ1-2

CDR3: ASSYGTSGYYNEQF
V: TRBV7-2
J: TRBJ2-1

CDR3: ASSESRGFSGNTIY
V: TRBV2
J: TRBJ1-3

CDR3: ASSLDGTQY
V: TRBV7-8
J: TRBJ2-5

CDR3: ASSTFGHRTQH
V: TRBV28
J: TRBJ1-5

CDR3: ASTSTWTGGNQPQH
V: TRBV6-1
J: TRBJ1-5

CDR3: ASSLDGLRGDTQY
V: TRBV7-8
J: TRBJ2-3

CDR3: ASSSQGLVNTEAF
V: TRBV28
J: TRBJ1-1

CDR3: SARLAGAKIQETQY
V: TRBV20-1
J: TRBJ2-5

CDR3: SASPAVSGPFTDTQY
V: TRBV20-1
J: TRBJ2-3

CDR3: ASSLPPRGRKETQY
V: TRBV7-6
J: TRBJ2-5

CDR3: ASGFPLEGGEQF
V: TRBV11-3
J: TRBJ2-1

CDR3: ASSLTPGIYEQY
V: TRBV5-5
J: TRBJ2-7

CDR3: ASSFYGQQETQY
V: TRBV5-1
J: TRBJ2-5

CDR3: SATAGEAF
V: TRBV20-1
J: TRBJ1-1